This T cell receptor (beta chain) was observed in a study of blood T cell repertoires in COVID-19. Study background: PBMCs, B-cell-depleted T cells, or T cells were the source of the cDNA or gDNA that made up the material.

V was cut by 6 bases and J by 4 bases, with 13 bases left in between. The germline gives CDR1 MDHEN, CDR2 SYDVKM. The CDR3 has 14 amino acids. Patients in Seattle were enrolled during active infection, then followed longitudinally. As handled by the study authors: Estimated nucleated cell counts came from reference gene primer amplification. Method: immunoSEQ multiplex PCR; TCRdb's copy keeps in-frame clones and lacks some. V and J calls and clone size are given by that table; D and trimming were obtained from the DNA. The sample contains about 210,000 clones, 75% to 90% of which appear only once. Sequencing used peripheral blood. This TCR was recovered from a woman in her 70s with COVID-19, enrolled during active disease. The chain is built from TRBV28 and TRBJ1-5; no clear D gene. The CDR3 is CASRRIFGNQPQHF. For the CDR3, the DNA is TGTGCCAGCAGGAGGATCTTTGGGAATCAGCCCCAGCATTTT.